The TCR beta chain under discussion was sequenced for a study of T cell changes during pregnancy in multiple sclerosis. Data came from immunoSEQ multiplex PCR; TCRdb stores just in-frame clones and leaves some out. The sample shows some 80,000 clones, 94% of them seen only once. The trim removed 5 bases at V and 2 bases at J, leaving 9 bases unmatched. Germline values: CDR1 SGHTA, CDR2 FQGNSA. The CDR3 covers 17 residues. The chain links TRBV7-2 to TRBJ2-1, with 10 nucleotides matching TRBD1. The TCR sequence derives from a female donor with multiple sclerosis, enrolled in a pregnancy study. Specimen: CD4+ T cells from peripheral blood mononuclear cells, collected after pregnancy. Written as DNA, the CDR3 is TGTGCCAGCAGCCGCGGTTGGGGGACAGGGGCCTACAATGAGCAGTTCTTC. Amino acid sequence: CASSRGWGTGAYNEQFF.